These 28 T cell receptor beta chains came from one sample sequenced in a study of shared clonotypes between healthy human individuals. Assay used: immunoSEQ multiplex PCR; TCRdb lists only in-frame clones, some missing. The table has about 520,000 clones, 81% seen once. What was sequenced was PBMCs. These receptors were taken from a woman aged 40 to 49 in good health. Some clones in this sample may be carry-over from other donors' samples.

This clone has ten or more counts. The chain uses TRBV28 and TRBJ2-6; D unclear. V lost 9 bases and J 0 bases, leaving 15 bases between the germline ends. CDR1 and CDR2 (germline): MDHEN, SYDVKM. The CDR3 has 16 amino acids. CDR3 amino acids: CASSRLQPSGANVLTF. The CDR3 DNA reads TGTGCCAGTTCCCGACTTCAACCCTCTGGGGCCAACGTCCTGACTTTC.

To note about this clone: A read error is the likely source, as a far larger clone sits one nucleotide away. Other DNA variants within this sample encode the same CDR3. The rearrangement links TRBV19 to TRBJ2-2; TRBD1 aligns across 12 bases. Germline V lookup: CDR1 LNHDA, CDR2 SQIVND (reference sequence). The CDR3 is 14 residues long. The CDR3 region is CASSTGQGAGELFF. The CDR3 coding sequence is TGTGCCAGTAGTACGGGACAGGGGGCCGGGGAGCTATTTTTT. The variable domain in full, completed from reference TRBV19 and TRBJ2-2, reads DGGITQSPKYLFRKEGQNVTLSCEQNLNHDAMYWYRQDPGQGLRLIYYSQIVNDFQKGDIAEGYSVSREKKESFPLTVTSAQKNPTAFYLCASSTGQGAGELFFGEGSRLTVL.

Here the CDR3 DNA reads TGCGCCAGCAGCCAAACCTTAGCGGGACGTCGTGAGACCCAGTACTTC. Its translation is CASSQTLAGRRETQYF. The rearrangement joins TRBV4-1 to TRBJ2-5, with 8 bases lining up with TRBD2. This CDR3 contains 16 residues. Germline V lookup: CDR1 MGHRA, CDR2 YSYEKL. V shed 2 bases and J 5 bases; nucleotides not matched to a gene: 10.

The chain combines TRBV27 with TRBJ1-2; TRBD1 matches 9 bases. This CDR3 is 13 amino acids long. The ends lost 2 bases at V and 8 bases at J; junction bases unmatched: 3. CDR1 and CDR2 (germline): MNHEY, SMNVEV (reference sequence). The CDR3 protein is CASSLIQGAGYTF. CDR3 coding DNA: TGTGCCAGCAGTTTAATACAGGGGGCCGGCTACACCTTC.

The rearrangement links TRBV7-9 to TRBJ1-1; D gene uncertain. V lost 5 bases to trimming and J lost 1 base, with 17 bases between them. This CDR3 has 16 residues. In germline, CDR1 is SEHNR, CDR2 FQNEAQ (reference sequence). CDR3 sequence reads: CASSPTPFGPNTEAFF. The CDR3 DNA reads as TGTGCCAGCAGCCCCACCCCCTTCGGGCCGAACACTGAAGCTTTCTTT.

Turning to this clone: A clone one base away is much larger, so this may be a read error. The sample carries other DNA sequences with the same CDR3. The chain employs TRBV5-1 and TRBJ2-3; TRBD2 matches 10 bases. The CDR3 loop spans 16 amino acids. Trimming cost V 0 bases and J 2 bases; bases outside gene matches: 3. Germline V gene lookup returns CDR1 SGHRS and CDR2 YFSETQ. This CDR3 reads CASSLGLAGVTDTQYF. CDR3 sequence (DNA): TGCGCCAGCAGCTTGGGGCTAGCGGGAGTCACAGATACGCAGTATTTT.

The chain is built from TRBV18 and TRBJ2-2; D is undetermined. Trimming shortened V by 3 bases and J by 4 bases, and 3 bases separated the two germline ends. Germline lookup yields CDR1 KGHSH and CDR2 LQKENI. The CDR3 sequence is 12 residues long. The CDR3 loop reads CASSPSTGELFF. Written as DNA, the CDR3 is TGTGCCAGCTCACCTTCCACCGGGGAGCTGTTTTTT. Variable domain in full (rest from reference TRBV18 and TRBJ2-2): NAGVMQNPRHLVRRRGQEARLRCSPMKGHSHVYWYRQLPEEGLKFMVYLQKENIIDESGMPKERFSAEFPKEGPSILRIQQVVRGDSAAYFCASSPSTGELFFGEGSRLTVL.

The CDR3 DNA sequence: TGTGCCTGGAGCTACAGGGGGCGGGGCACTGAAGCTTTCTTT. Translation: CAWSYRGRGTEAFF. The rearrangement links TRBV30 to TRBJ1-1, with 9 bases matching TRBD1. Germline trimming cut 3 bases from V and 4 bases from J; bases unmatched to any gene: 6. The CDR3 sequence is 14 residues long. Germline V gives CDR1 GTSNPN, CDR2 SVGIG (reference sequence).

The genes are TRBV29-1 and TRBJ2-4, with 13 bases matching TRBD2. The trim removed 7 bases at V and 6 bases at J, leaving 3 bases unmatched. Germline CDR1 is SQVTM and CDR2 is ANQGSEA. The CDR3 has 13 amino acids. The CDR3 nucleotides are TGCAGCGAGCGGACTAGCGGGAGAAACATTCAGTACTTC. It codes for CSERTSGRNIQYF.

The V call is TRBV7-8, the J call TRBJ2-1; 9 bases fit TRBD2. V gave up 5 bases and J gave up 7 bases; unmatched junction bases: 12. CDR3 size: 16 residues. CDR1 is SGHVS, CDR2 FQNEAQ, per germline. CDR3 in amino acids: CASSPRRSGSWNEQFF. The CDR3 region has the DNA TGTGCCAGCAGCCCTCGTCGTAGCGGGAGTTGGAATGAGCAGTTCTTC.

V gene TRBV2 combines with J gene TRBJ1-1, with a possible D match to TRBD1 (5 bases). The CDR3 contains 13 residues. From germline, CDR1 is SNHLY and CDR2 FYNNEI. Trimming shortened V by 6 bases and J by 1 base, and 9 bases separated the two germline ends. DNA for the CDR3: TGTGCCAGCAGCCCGAGGGGGAACACTGAAGCTTTCTTT. The encoded protein is CASSPRGNTEAFF.

J is TRBJ2-1 and V is TRBV28; D might be TRBD1 or TRBD2, each matching 5 bases. V shed 2 bases and J shed 7 bases, with 15 bases lying between them. The CDR3 has 15 amino acids. Germline-derived CDR1 and CDR2 are MDHEN and SYDVKM. CDR3 sequence reads: CASSLRGVMGNEQFF. The CDR3 DNA sequence: TGTGCCAGCAGTTTAAGGGGAGTGATGGGGAATGAGCAGTTCTTC.

The J gene is TRBJ1-2, the V gene TRBV30; D call uncertain. Germline CDR1 is GTSNPN and CDR2 is SVGIG (reference sequence). The CDR3 is 16 residues long. Trimming removed 2 bases at V and 5 bases at J, with 21 bases between. The CDR3 DNA sequence: TGTGCCTGGAGTTGGATGGTGGCGGCCGCGAGTTATGGCTACACCTTC. Translating it yields CAWSWMVAAASYGYTF.

There are a few counts of this clone. The chain joins TRBV30 to TRBJ2-3, with D perhaps matching TRBD2 (6 bases). The CDR3 runs to 14 residues. CDR1 and CDR2 (germline): GTSNPN, SVGIG (reference sequence). The V and J ends lost 3 bases and 0 bases respectively, with 10 bases between them. CDR3 region: CAWRRDGSTDTQYF. The CDR3 nucleotides read TGTGCCTGGAGGCGGGACGGCAGCACAGATACGCAGTATTTT.

The rearrangement uses TRBV29-1 and TRBJ2-3; a possible D gene is TRBD2 (6 bases). This CDR3 comprises 12 residues. Germline loops: CDR1 SQVTM, CDR2 ANQGSEA. Trimming left V 4 bases short and J 5 bases short, with 10 bases between. CDR3 sequence (DNA): TGCAGCGTTGGGAGGGGAGTAGATACGCAGTATTTT. It is translated as CSVGRGVDTQYF.

This clone was detected only a few times. The CDR3 loop reads CASSLEQGMNEKLFF. The CDR3 coding sequence is TGCGCCAGCAGCTTGGAGCAGGGTATGAATGAAAAACTGTTTTTT. This chain joins TRBV5-1 and TRBJ1-4, with D maybe TRBD1 (5 bases). The CDR3 extends over 15 amino acids. Looked up from germline, CDR1 is SGHRS and CDR2 is YFSETQ. The V end lost 0 bases, the J end lost 5 bases, and 11 bases lay between the germline ends.

The rearrangement joins TRBV5-1 to TRBJ1-2; a possible D gene is TRBD1 (5 bases). The V gene lost 0 bases and the J gene lost 8 bases, with 11 bases spanning the gap. This CDR3 comprises 13 residues. Germline CDR1 and CDR2: SGHRS and YFSETQ. The CDR3 DNA is TGCGCCAGCAGCTTGGAAGGGACCACAGGCTACACCTTC. Translation: CASSLEGTTGYTF.

This chain uses TRBV30 with TRBJ1-2; D gene uncertain. The CDR3 totals 11 residues. V shed 5 bases and J shed 0 bases, with 4 bases lying between them. Germline V gene data show CDR1 as GTSNPN and CDR2 as SVGIG (reference sequence). CDR3 loop: CAWGSNYGYTF. CDR3 nucleotide sequence: TGTGCCTGGGGTTCTAACTATGGCTACACCTTC. The full variable domain, rest sourced from reference TRBV30 and TRBJ1-2, is SQTIHQWPATLVQPVGSPLSLECTVEGTSNPNLYWYRQAAGRGLQLLFYSVGIGQISSEVPQNLSASRPQDRQFILSSKKLLLSDSGFYLCAWGSNYGYTFGSGTRLTVV.

This chain connects TRBV7-2 to TRBJ2-1; 16 nucleotides align to TRBD2. The CDR3 sequence is 15 residues long. The germline CDR1 and CDR2 sequences are SGHTA and FQGNSA. V trimming: 3 bases; J trimming: 10 bases; junction bases outside the gene matches: 3. In nucleotides, the CDR3 is TGTGCCAGCAGCTTGGGACTAGCGGGAGGGACGGAGCAGTTCTTC. This translates into CASSLGLAGGTEQFF.

In this sample, this clone turned up once. The chain has TRBV7-3 and TRBJ1-1; no clear D gene. The CDR3 covers 13 residues. The ends were cut back, 4 bases at V and 1 base at J, with 7 bases in the middle. Looked up from germline, CDR1 is SGHTA and CDR2 is FQGTGA. The CDR3 region has the DNA TGTGCCAGCAGCTACACGGGGAACACTGAAGCTTTCTTT. Protein: CASSYTGNTEAFF.

The chain combines TRBV7-3 with TRBJ2-2; D is uncertain. Trimming stripped 7 bases from V and 4 bases from J, with 13 bases between. This CDR3 has 14 amino acids. The V gene's germline CDR1 is SGHTA and CDR2 FQGTGA. The CDR3 DNA follows: TGTGCCAGCACCACACAACCGGGCACCGGGGAGCTGTTTTTT. Its translation is CASTTQPGTGELFF.

The V call is TRBV9, the J call TRBJ1-5; D is unresolved. There are 16 residues in the CDR3. Germline V CDR1 and CDR2: SGDLS, YYNGEE. Trimming shortened V by 3 bases and J by 5 bases, and 18 bases separated the two germline ends. The chain's CDR3 is CASSALEGSFHQPQHF. The CDR3 bases are TGTGCCAGCAGCGCCCTCGAAGGGTCGTTCCATCAGCCCCAGCATTTT.

The chain has TRBV7-8 and TRBJ1-1; D is unresolved. V lost 2 bases to trimming and J lost 4 bases, with 8 bases between them. There are 13 residues in the CDR3. Germline V gives CDR1 SGHVS, CDR2 FQNEAQ. This chain's CDR3 is CASSLNRRTEAFF. The DNA of the CDR3 is TGTGCCAGCAGCTTAAACAGACGCACTGAAGCTTTCTTT.

V is TRBV7-2 and J is TRBJ2-1, with 7 bases identical to TRBD2. CDR3 length: 14 residues. CDR1 and CDR2 (germline): SGHTA, FQGNSA. V shed 5 bases and J 7 bases; nucleotides not matched to a gene: 8. CDR3 bases: TGTGCCAGCAGCCCACTGGCGGGAGTGAATGAGCAGTTCTTC. It translates to CASSPLAGVNEQFF.

V and J are TRBV19 and TRBJ2-6; D remains ambiguous. The V and J ends lost 7 bases and 2 bases respectively, with 6 bases between them. CDR3 length: 13 amino acids. Germline CDR1 and CDR2: LNHDA and SQIVND (reference sequence). The CDR3 bases are TGTGCCAGTACAGTGACTGGGGCCAACGTCCTGACTTTC. Protein sequence: CASTVTGANVLTF.

The gene calls are TRBV11-2 and TRBJ2-5, with D tentatively TRBD1 or TRBD2 (5 bases each). With 0 bases removed from V and 0 bases from J, the gap between germline ends came to 11 bases. This CDR3 comprises 16 residues. Germline lookup yields CDR1 SGHAT and CDR2 FQNNGV. The CDR3 spells CASSLDRGTHQETQYF. The CDR3, as DNA: TGTGCCAGCAGCTTAGATCGAGGGACGCACCAAGAGACCCAGTACTTC.

This clone appeared a few times. A much larger clone differs by one base, so this may be a read error. This CDR3 is CAWSVVGYGYTF. Written as DNA, the CDR3 is TGTGCCTGGAGTGTAGTGGGTTATGGCTACACCTTC. The rearrangement uses TRBV30 and TRBJ1-2; D gene unclear. V lost 0 bases, J lost 5 bases, and 7 bases lay in between. Germline-derived CDR1 and CDR2 are GTSNPN and SVGIG (reference sequence). The CDR3 has 12 residues.

The chain uses TRBV23-1 and TRBJ1-5; tentative D call: TRBD1 (6 bases). TRBV23-1 belongs to the ORF category, with a function that is uncertain. V was clipped by 6 bases and J by 6 bases, with 21 bases between them. The CDR3 loop spans 16 amino acids. DNA of the CDR3: TGCGCCAGCAGCAGACCTCCGGGGACAATATCTCAGCCCCAGCATTTT. It encodes CASSRPPGTISQPQHF.